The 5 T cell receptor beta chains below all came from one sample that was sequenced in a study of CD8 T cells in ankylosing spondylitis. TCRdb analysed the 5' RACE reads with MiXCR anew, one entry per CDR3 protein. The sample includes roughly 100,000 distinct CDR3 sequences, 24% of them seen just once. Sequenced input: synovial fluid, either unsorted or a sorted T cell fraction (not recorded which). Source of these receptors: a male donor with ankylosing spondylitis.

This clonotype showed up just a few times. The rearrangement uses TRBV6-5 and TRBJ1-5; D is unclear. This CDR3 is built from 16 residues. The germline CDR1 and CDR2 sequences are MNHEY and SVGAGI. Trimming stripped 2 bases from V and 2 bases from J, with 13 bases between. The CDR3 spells CASSYAGPGGNQPQHF. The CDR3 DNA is TGTGCCAGCAGTTACGCCGGGCCCGGCGGCAATCAGCCCCAGCATTTT.

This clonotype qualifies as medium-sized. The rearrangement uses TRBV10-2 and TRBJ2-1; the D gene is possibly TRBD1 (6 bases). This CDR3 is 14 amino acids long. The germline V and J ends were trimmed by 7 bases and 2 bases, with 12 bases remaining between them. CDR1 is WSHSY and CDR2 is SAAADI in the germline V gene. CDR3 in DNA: TGCGCCAGCACCCAGACAGGTACCTACAATGAGCAGTTCTTC. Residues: CASTQTGTYNEQFF.

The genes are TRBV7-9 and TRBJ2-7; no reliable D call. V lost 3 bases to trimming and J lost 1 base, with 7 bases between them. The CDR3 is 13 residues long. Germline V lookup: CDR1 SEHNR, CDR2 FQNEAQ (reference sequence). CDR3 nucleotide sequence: TGTGCCAGCAGCTTGGCTTTTTCCTACGAGCAGTACTTC. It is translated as CASSLAFSYEQYF.

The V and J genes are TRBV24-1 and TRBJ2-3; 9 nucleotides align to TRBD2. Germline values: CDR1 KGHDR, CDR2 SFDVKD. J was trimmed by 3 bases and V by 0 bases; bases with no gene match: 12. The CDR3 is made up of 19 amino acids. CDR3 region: CATSDLGSASGTGTDTQYF. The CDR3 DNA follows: TGTGCCACCAGTGATTTGGGTAGCGCTAGCGGGACGGGGACAGATACGCAGTATTTT.

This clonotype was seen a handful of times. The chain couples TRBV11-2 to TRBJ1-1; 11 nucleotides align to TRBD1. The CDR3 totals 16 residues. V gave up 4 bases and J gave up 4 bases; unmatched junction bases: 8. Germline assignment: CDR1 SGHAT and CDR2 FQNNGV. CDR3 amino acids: CASSWDAGTGGTEAFF. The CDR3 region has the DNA TGTGCCAGCAGCTGGGACGCCGGGACAGGGGGCACTGAAGCTTTCTTT. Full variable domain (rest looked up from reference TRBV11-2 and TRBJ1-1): EAGVAQSPRYKIIEKRQSVAFWCNPISGHATLYWYQQILGQGPKLLIQFQNNGVVDDSQLPKDRFSAERLKGVDSTLKIQPAKLEDSAVYLCASSWDAGTGGTEAFFGQGTRLTVV.